This TCR beta chain was captured by sequencing in a study of blood T cell repertoires in COVID-19. Authors' data handling: Amplifying reference gene primers gave estimates of nucleated cell counts. Generated by immunoSEQ multiplex PCR, the TCRdb table keeps only in-frame clones and is missing some. Clonal size and the V and J genes are those of that table, whereas D and trimming came from the DNA. Of some 150,000 clones in the sample, 88% were seen once. CDR1 and CDR2 (germline): SGDLS, YYNGEE. V lost 3 bases and J lost 6, with 16 bases in between. This CDR3 spans 14 amino acids. Sequencing used peripheral blood. This TCR was recovered from a man aged 45-65 years with active or convalescent COVID-19. This chain uses TRBV9 with TRBJ2-7; tentative D call: TRBD2 (6 bases). The CDR3: CASSARDSIGEQYF. The CDR3 DNA follows: TGTGCCAGCAGCGCCCGGGACTCGATAGGCGAGCAGTACTTC.